The 6 T cell receptor beta chains in this list originate from one sample, sequenced in a study of CD8 T cells in ankylosing spondylitis. TCRdb re-derived calls from the 5' RACE reads in MiXCR, one entry per CDR3 protein. The sample lists about 140,000 distinct CDR3 sequences, approximately 7.4% seen once, with roughly 12% in the top ten. The sequenced sample consisted of blood, either unsorted or a sorted T cell fraction (not recorded which). The receptors come from a female donor with ankylosing spondylitis or in good health (not recorded which).

This clonotype was recorded at least ten times. The chain has TRBV28 and TRBJ2-2; D perhaps matches TRBD2 (6 bases). Per the germline V gene, CDR1 is MDHEN and CDR2 is SYDVKM. V lost 4 bases, J lost 5 bases, and 17 bases lay in between. The CDR3 consists of 16 residues. The CDR3 loop reads CASSSRTRAGTGELFF. The CDR3, as DNA: TGTGCCAGCAGTTCCCGGACCAGGGCGGGGACCGGGGAGCTGTTTTTT.

This chain links TRBV7-9 with TRBJ2-1; D is uncertain. The germline CDR1 and CDR2 sequences are SEHNR and FQNEAQ (reference sequence). With 3 bases removed from V and 9 bases from J, the gap between germline ends came to 9 bases. CDR3 length: 12 amino acids. The CDR3 nucleotides are TGTGCCAGCAGCTTGGGAACTGGTGAGCAGTTCTTC. Translating it yields CASSLGTGEQFF.

The V gene is TRBV12-3 or TRBV12-4, the J gene TRBJ2-7, with D possibly being TRBD2 (5 bases). V lost 3 bases and J 6 bases, leaving 27 bases between the germline ends. This CDR3 comprises 18 residues. Here the CDR3 reads CASSFVRRGLGFQREQYF. CDR3 coding DNA: TGTGCCAGCAGTTTTGTCCGTCGGGGATTGGGGTTTCAACGCGAGCAGTACTTC.

The genes are TRBV7-2 and TRBJ1-2, with D hard to call. The CDR3 runs to 13 residues. CDR1 SGHTA and CDR2 FQGNSA come from the germline V gene. The V gene lost 6 bases and the J gene lost 7 bases, with 15 bases spanning the gap. CDR3 sequence: CASSTSVGSGYTF. The CDR3 DNA sequence: TGTGCCAGCAGTACCTCGGTGGGATCTGGCTACACCTTC. The full variable domain, its missing parts supplied by reference TRBV7-2 and TRBJ1-2, is GAGVSQSPSNKVTEKGKDVELRCDPISGHTALYWYRQSLGQGLEFLIYFQGNSAPDKSGLPSDRFSAERTGGSVSTLTIQRTQQEDSAVYLCASSTSVGSGYTFGSGTRLTVV.

This clonotype was found many times. This chain connects TRBV20-1 to TRBJ1-6; possible D gene TRBD1, 5 bases. V was trimmed by 6 bases and J by 6 bases, leaving 21 bases between them. CDR3 size: 16 residues. Germline V gene sequence: CDR1 DFQATT, CDR2 SNEGSKA (reference sequence). In DNA form, the CDR3 reads TGCAGTGCCCCCGGTGGGGGAAGCCTAACTAATTCACCCCTCCACTTT. Translating it yields CSAPGGGSLTNSPLHF.

This clonotype has a count of ten or more. The chain joins TRBV7-9 to TRBJ1-2; the D gene is possibly TRBD1 (6 bases). Looked up from germline, CDR1 is SEHNR and CDR2 is FQNEAQ (reference sequence). With 5 bases removed from V and 7 bases from J, the gap between germline ends came to 23 bases. This CDR3 spans 16 amino acids. DNA of the CDR3: TGTGCCAGCAGCCCCTTCCCTGAGAGGGGGACTCGTGGCTACACCTTC. Translated, it gives CASSPFPERGTRGYTF.